The entry below describes one T cell receptor beta chain. The CDR3 consists of 15 residues. V dropped 3 bases and J dropped 3 bases, with 12 bases sitting between them. The germline V gene has CDR1 KGHSH and CDR2 LQKENI. The sample originates from a study of blood T cell repertoires in COVID-19. About the study: Researchers got acute and convalescent COVID-19 samples from the United States, Italy and Spain. PBMCs, B-cell-depleted T cells, or T cells provided the cDNA or gDNA that made up the material.

Cohorts were based on clinical histories the participants reported. Methods used by the authors: Estimation of nucleated cell counts was performed using reference gene primer amplification. Generated by immunoSEQ multiplex PCR, the TCRdb table keeps only in-frame clones and is missing some. Clone size and the V and J calls come from that table; the DNA yielded D and trimming. The sample consists of approximately 290,000 clones, 90% of them appearing once. The material sequenced was PBMCs or T cells enriched from blood (not recorded which). The clonotype originates from a woman between 18 and 29 years old with acute COVID-19. V and J are TRBV18 and TRBJ1-5, with D tentatively TRBD1 (6 bases). The CDR3 DNA is TGTGCCAGCTCACCCACAGGGTTCTACAATCAGCCCCAGCATTTT. It specifies CASSPTGFYNQPQHF.